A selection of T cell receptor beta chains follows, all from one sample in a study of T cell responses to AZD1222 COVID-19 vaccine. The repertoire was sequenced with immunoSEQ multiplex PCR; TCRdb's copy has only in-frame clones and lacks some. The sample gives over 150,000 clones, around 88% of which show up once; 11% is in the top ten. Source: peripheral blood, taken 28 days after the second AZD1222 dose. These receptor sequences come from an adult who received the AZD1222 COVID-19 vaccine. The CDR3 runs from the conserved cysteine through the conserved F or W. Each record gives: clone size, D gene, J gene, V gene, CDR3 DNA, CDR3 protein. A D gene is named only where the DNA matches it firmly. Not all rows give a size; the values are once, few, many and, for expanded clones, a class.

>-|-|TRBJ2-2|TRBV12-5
TGTGCTAGTGCCCGGACAGATAACACCGGGGAGCTGTTTTTT
CASARTDNTGELFF
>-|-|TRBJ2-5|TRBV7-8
TGTGCCAGCAGCCCCCTAGGGGGTTGGGGAGAGACCCAGTACTTC
CASSPLGGWGETQYF
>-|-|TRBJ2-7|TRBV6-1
TGTGCCAGCAGTGAAAGTCAGGGACCCTACGAGCAGTACTTC
CASSESQGPYEQYF
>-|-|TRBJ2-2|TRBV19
TGTGCCAGTAGTGTCGATGGATCCCCCGGGGAGCTGTTTTTT
CASSVDGSPGELFF
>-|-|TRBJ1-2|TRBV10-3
TGTGCCATCAGTGAGGGGGTAGCGTTAGGGGATGGCTACACCTTC
CAISEGVALGDGYTF
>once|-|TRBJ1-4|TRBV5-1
TGCGCCAGCAGCTTGGCCCCGGGGGGCCCAACTAATGAAAAACTGTTTTTT
CASSLAPGGPTNEKLFF
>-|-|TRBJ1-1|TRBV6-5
TGTGCCAGCAGTTCCCCGGGGGAAGCTTTCTTT
CASSSPGEAFF
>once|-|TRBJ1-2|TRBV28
TGTGCCAGCAGTTTAGCCTCAGGGCAGGGTGGCGGCTACACCTTC
CASSLASGQGGGYTF
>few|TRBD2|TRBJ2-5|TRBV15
TGTGCCACCAGCTCCCGAGGACTAGCGGAGACCCAGTACTTC
CATSSRGLAETQYF
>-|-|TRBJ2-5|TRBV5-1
TGCGCCAGCAGCGTACAAATACCAGAGACCCAGTACTTC
CASSVQIPETQYF
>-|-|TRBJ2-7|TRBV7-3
TGTGCCAGCAGCTTAGTGGGGGGGCTGATTTACGAGCAGTACTTC
CASSLVGGLIYEQYF
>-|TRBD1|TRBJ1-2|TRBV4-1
TGCGCCAGCAGCCCTACAGGGGGCACTAGCTATGGCTACACCTTC
CASSPTGGTSYGYTF
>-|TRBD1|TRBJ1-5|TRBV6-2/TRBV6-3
TGTGCCAGCAGTTACTCTCCGGACAGGGGTGGCGAGCCCCAGCATTTT
CASSYSPDRGGEPQHF
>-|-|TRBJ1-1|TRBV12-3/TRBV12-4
TGTGCCAGCAGTTTGAGTACAGCGGCTGAAGCTTTCTTT
CASSLSTAAEAFF
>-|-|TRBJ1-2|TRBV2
TGTGCCAGCAGTGACAGGGCCCTTAACTATGGCTACACCTTC
CASSDRALNYGYTF
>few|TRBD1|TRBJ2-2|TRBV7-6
TGTGCCAGCAGCGGGACAGGGGCCAACACCGGGGAGCTGTTTTTT
CASSGTGANTGELFF
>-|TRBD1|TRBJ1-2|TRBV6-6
TGTGCCAGTGACGGCCGTTCAGGGGGCGTTAGTGGCTACACCTTC
CASDGRSGGVSGYTF
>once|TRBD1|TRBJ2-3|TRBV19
TGTGCCAGTAGTATAGCCCTGACAGGGGGGCCCACAGATACGCAGTATTTT
CASSIALTGGPTDTQYF
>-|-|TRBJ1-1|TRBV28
TGTGCCAGCAGTTTCCTGAAGGGAGCATCCACTGAAGCTTTCTTT
CASSFLKGASTEAFF
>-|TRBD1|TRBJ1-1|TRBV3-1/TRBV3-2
TGTGCCAGCAGCCTTCGACAGGGATCGGGTACTGAAGCTTTCTTT
CASSLRQGSGTEAFF
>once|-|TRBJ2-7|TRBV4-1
TGCGCCAGCAGCCATATAACAGCTATAAAGTCCTACGAGCAGTACTTC
CASSHITAIKSYEQYF
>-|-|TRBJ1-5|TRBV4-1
TGCGCCAGCAGCCAAGATGGCCAGGGGTGGCAGCCCCAGCATTTT
CASSQDGQGWQPQHF
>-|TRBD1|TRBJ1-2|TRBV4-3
TGCGCCAGCAGCCGCTCGGACAGGGCACTTAACTATGGCTACACCTTC
CASSRSDRALNYGYTF
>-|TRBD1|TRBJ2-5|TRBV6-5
TGTGCCAGCAGTTACGGGAGACAGGGCCAAGAGACCCAGTACTTC
CASSYGRQGQETQYF
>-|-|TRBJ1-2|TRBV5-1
TGCGCCAGCAGCTTGGAATCACAGGGCTATGCAACTAACTATGGCTACACCTTC
CASSLESQGYATNYGYTF
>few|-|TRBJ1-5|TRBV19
TGTGCCTCGAGGACAGTCCCGAGCAATCAGCCCCAGCATTTT
CASRTVPSNQPQHF
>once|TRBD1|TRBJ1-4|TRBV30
TGTGCCTGCACCGGGACAGGGAATGAAAAACTGTTTTTT
CACTGTGNEKLFF
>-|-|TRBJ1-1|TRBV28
TGTGCCAGCAGCACCGTTACAGGGGAAGCTTTCTTT
CASSTVTGEAFF
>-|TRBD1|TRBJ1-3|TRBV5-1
TGCGCCAGCAGCTCTGAGAGGGGGCTGGTTGGAAACACCATATATTTT
CASSSERGLVGNTIYF
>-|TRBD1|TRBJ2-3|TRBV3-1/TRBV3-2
TGTGCCAGCAGCCCACCGGGACAGGGAGGAGATACGCAGTATTTT
CASSPPGQGGDTQYF
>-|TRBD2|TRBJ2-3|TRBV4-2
TGTGCCAGCAGTCCGAGGCGGGGGGGTAACACAGATACGCAGTATTTT
CASSPRRGGNTDTQYF
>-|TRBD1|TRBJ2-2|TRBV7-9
TGTGCCAGCAGAACACAGGGGGCAAACGGGGAGCTGTTTTTT
CASRTQGANGELFF
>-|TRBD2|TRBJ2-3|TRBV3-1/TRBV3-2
TGTGCCAGCAGCCCTCGAACCCGAGCGGGGGGCACAGATACGCAGTATTTT
CASSPRTRAGGTDTQYF
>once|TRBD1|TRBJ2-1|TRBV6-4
TGTGCCAGCAGCCCCGCGCCGACCTCCGGGACAGGGGACTTCAATGAGCAGTTCTTC
CASSPAPTSGTGDFNEQFF
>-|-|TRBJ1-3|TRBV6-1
TGTGCCAGCAGTGAAGCGTGGGATTCTGGAAACACCATATATTTT
CASSEAWDSGNTIYF
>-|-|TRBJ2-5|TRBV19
TGTGCCAGTAAGGAAAAACAGGTCCGAGGGGCCCAGTACTTC
CASKEKQVRGAQYF
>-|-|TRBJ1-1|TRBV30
TGTGCCTGGAGTGAGGTGTGGGGGGGAACGGGGACTGAAGCTTTCTTT
CAWSEVWGGTGTEAFF
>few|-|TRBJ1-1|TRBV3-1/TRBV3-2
TGTGCCAGCAGCCGACCTATGAACACTGAAGCTTTCTTT
CASSRPMNTEAFF
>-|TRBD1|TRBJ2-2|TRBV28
TGTGCCAGCAGTCAACGACAGGGGCTAACGACCTACACCGGGGAGCTGTTTTTT
CASSQRQGLTTYTGELFF
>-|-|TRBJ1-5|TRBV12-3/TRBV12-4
TGTGCCAGCAGTTTCCCAGGCAATCAGCCCCAGCATTTT
CASSFPGNQPQHF
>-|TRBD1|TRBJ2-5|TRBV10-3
TGTGCCATCAGGGGACAGGGGAAGACCCAGTACTTC
CAIRGQGKTQYF
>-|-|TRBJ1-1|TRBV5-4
TGTGCCAGCAGCATAAGCGGGCGGATGAACACTGAAGCTTTCTTT
CASSISGRMNTEAFF
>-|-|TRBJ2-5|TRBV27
TGTGCCAGCAGTTTCCAGGGACTCCAAGAGACCCAGTACTTC
CASSFQGLQETQYF
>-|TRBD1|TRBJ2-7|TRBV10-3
TGTGCCATCAGTGAGTCTTGGGGGACAGGGGTCCACGAGCAGTACTTC
CAISESWGTGVHEQYF
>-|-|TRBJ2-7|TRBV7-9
TGTGCCAGCAGCTTAGAACTTCGGTGGTCCTACGAGCAGTACTTC
CASSLELRWSYEQYF
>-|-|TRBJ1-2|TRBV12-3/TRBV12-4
TGTGCCAGCAGTTTTGGTCGGACCGGCTACACCTTC
CASSFGRTGYTF
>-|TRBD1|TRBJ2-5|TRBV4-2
TGTGCCAGCAGCCAAGCCCCAGGGGGAAGGCAAGAGACCCAGTACTTC
CASSQAPGGRQETQYF
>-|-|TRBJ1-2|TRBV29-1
TGCAGCGTTGTAACAGGGAATGGCTACACCTTC
CSVVTGNGYTF
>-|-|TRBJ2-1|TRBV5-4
TGTGCCAGCAGCTGGGGGTATGAGCAGTTCTTC
CASSWGYEQFF
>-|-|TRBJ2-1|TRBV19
TGTGCCAGTAGTACCGGGCCTAACGGGGTTGAGCAGTTCTTC
CASSTGPNGVEQFF
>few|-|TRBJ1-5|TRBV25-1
TGTGCCAGCGGAGACTCAGGGAGGGGACAGCCCCAGCATTTT
CASGDSGRGQPQHF
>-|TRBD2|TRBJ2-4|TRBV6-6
TGTGCCAGCAGTCCGTTGACTAGCGGGGGACCACAAAACATTCAGTACTTC
CASSPLTSGGPQNIQYF
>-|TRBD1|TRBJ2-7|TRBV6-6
TGTGCCAGCAGTCACCCTCCGGGACAGCGGAACTCCTACGAGCAGTACTTC
CASSHPPGQRNSYEQYF
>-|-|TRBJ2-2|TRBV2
TGTGCCAGCAGTGTTGAGAGGGGAGACACCGGGGAGCTGTTTTTT
CASSVERGDTGELFF
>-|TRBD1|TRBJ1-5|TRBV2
TGTGCCAGCAGTTCACAGGGGAATAGCAATCAGCCCCAGCATTTT
CASSSQGNSNQPQHF
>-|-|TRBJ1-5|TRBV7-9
TGTGCCAGCAGCTTCCAGGGATCGGATCAGCCCCAGCATTTT
CASSFQGSDQPQHF
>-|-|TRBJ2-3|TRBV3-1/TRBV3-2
TGTGCCAGCAGCCAGACCCGGGACAACACAGATACGCAGTATTTT
CASSQTRDNTDTQYF
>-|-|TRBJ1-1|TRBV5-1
TGCGCCAGCAGCTTGGACTGGGGGACGGATATTATGAACACTGAAGCTTTCTTT
CASSLDWGTDIMNTEAFF
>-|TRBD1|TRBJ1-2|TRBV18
TGTGCCAGCTCATCGACAGGGACTAATAACTATGGCTACACCTTC
CASSSTGTNNYGYTF
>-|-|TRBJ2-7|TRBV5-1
TGCGCCAGCAGCTTGGCCATGATTAGAGACTCCTACGAGCAGTACTTC
CASSLAMIRDSYEQYF